Each of the 23 T cell receptor beta chains below was sequenced from the same sample in a study of shared clonotypes between healthy human individuals. The protocol was immunoSEQ multiplex PCR, while the TCRdb copy is restricted to in-frame clones and leaves out a portion. The table shows 2 million to 2.5 million clones, with roughly 96% occurring only once. The sequenced sample was naive CD4+ T cells sorted from blood. The subset denotes: CD45RA+ positively selected. Source of these receptors: a man aged 18-30 years in good health.

The chain employs TRBV29-1 and TRBJ2-3; D ambiguous. Trimming removed 6 bases at V and 4 bases at J, with 8 bases between. Germline V lookup: CDR1 SQVTM, CDR2 ANQGSEA. This CDR3 is 11 amino acids long. The CDR3 nucleotides are TGCAGCGTGGTCCGGGCAGATACGCAGTATTTT. Encoded protein: CSVVRADTQYF.

V and J are TRBV7-2 and TRBJ2-1; possibly TRBD2 for D (5 bases). Trimming took off 4 bases at V and 5 bases at J, with 18 bases between the two ends. CDR1 is SGHTA and CDR2 is FQGNSA in the germline V gene. This CDR3 region has 16 residues. As DNA, the CDR3 is TGTGCCAGCAGCTACCTAGGGAGACGCGTGGACAATGAGCAGTTCTTC. This sequence encodes CASSYLGRRVDNEQFF.

CDR3 in amino acids: CASSYRELNTEAFF. CDR3 coding DNA: TGTGCCAGCAGTTACCGGGAGTTGAACACTGAAGCTTTCTTT. This chain joins TRBV6-6 and TRBJ1-1; D gene ambiguous. The CDR3 consists of 14 residues. The V end lost 2 bases, the J end lost 0 bases, and 7 bases lay between the germline ends. Germline-derived CDR1 and CDR2 are MNHNY and SVGAGI (reference sequence).

The chain recombines TRBV27 with TRBJ1-5; D is perhaps TRBD1 (6 bases). V lost 5 bases and J lost 4, with 12 bases in between. Germline V gene data show CDR1 as MNHEY and CDR2 as SMNVEV (reference sequence). The CDR3 is 14 residues long. In DNA, the CDR3 is TGTGCCAGCAGTGTACGGGACACTAATCAGCCCCAGCATTTT. Its protein product is CASSVRDTNQPQHF.

Comment on this clone: Other DNA variants within this sample encode the same CDR3. The gene calls are TRBV5-1 and TRBJ1-5; tentative D call: TRBD1 (6 bases). The ends were cut back, 0 bases at V and 6 bases at J, with 10 bases in the middle. The length of the CDR3 is 14 residues. The V gene's germline CDR1 is SGHRS and CDR2 YFSETQ. The CDR3 DNA follows: TGCGCCAGCAGCTTGGACGGAGGGGGTCAGCCCCAGCATTTT. This gives the protein CASSLDGGGQPQHF. Full variable domain (rest looked up from reference TRBV5-1 and TRBJ1-5): KAGVTQTPRYLIKTRGQQVTLSCSPISGHRSVSWYQQTPGQGLQFLFEYFSETQRNKGNFPGRFSGRQFSNSRSEMNVSTLELGDSALYLCASSLDGGGQPQHFGDGTRLSIL.

The chain couples TRBV6-1 to TRBJ2-2; 10 bases are a match to TRBD2. The CDR3 loop spans 19 amino acids. Germline assignment: CDR1 MNHNS and CDR2 SASEGT. V lost 4 bases to trimming and J lost 2 bases; unmatched junction nucleotides: 13. The CDR3 region has the DNA TGTGCCAGCAGTGCCACCCTCGTACTAGCGGGGCCTAACACCGGGGAGCTGTTTTTT. Translating it yields CASSATLVLAGPNTGELFF.

The chain joins TRBV30 to TRBJ1-6, with TRBD1 matching 9 bases. Germline V gives CDR1 GTSNPN, CDR2 SVGIG (reference sequence). The CDR3 totals 16 residues. V shed 0 bases and J 8 bases; nucleotides not matched to a gene: 8. CDR3 amino acids: CAWSVKGTGSDSPLHF. Written as DNA, the CDR3 is TGTGCCTGGAGTGTAAAGGGGACAGGGAGCGATTCACCCCTCCACTTT.

Concerning this clone itself: The junction differs from germline at one of its ends, possibly a read error. The V call is TRBV2, the J call TRBJ2-7; possible D gene TRBD1, 6 bases. The CDR3 contains 11 residues. Germline V lookup: CDR1 SNHLY, CDR2 FYNNEI. CDR3 residues: CASIGGHEQYF. In nucleotides, the CDR3 is TGTGCTAGCATTGGGGGCCACGAGCAGTACTTC.

The chain employs TRBV30 and TRBJ1-2; the match to TRBD1 covers 10 bases. Germline values: CDR1 GTSNPN, CDR2 SVGIG (reference sequence). The CDR3 spans 13 residues. Germline trimming cut 1 base from V and 11 bases from J; bases unmatched to any gene: 7. The CDR3 here is CAWSAPGQGPYTF. CDR3 nucleotides: TGTGCCTGGAGTGCCCCGGGACAGGGGCCATACACCTTC.

V gene TRBV27 combines with J gene TRBJ2-7; the D gene is possibly TRBD1 (6 bases). Germline CDR1 is MNHEY and CDR2 is SMNVEV (reference sequence). V was shortened by 5 bases and J by 6 bases, with 11 bases between the two germline ends. CDR3 length equals 12 residues. CDR3 coding DNA: TGTGCCAGCAGTACAGGGTTTGGCGAGCAGTACTTC. Translated: CASSTGFGEQYF.

J is TRBJ2-3 and V is TRBV18; D gene uncertain. Trimming left V 5 bases short and J 0 bases short, with 6 bases between. This CDR3 comprises 13 residues. Germline V gene sequence: CDR1 KGHSH, CDR2 LQKENI. The CDR3 coding sequence is TGTGCCAGCTCAACTTTAAGCACAGATACGCAGTATTTT. This codes for CASSTLSTDTQYF.

V usage is TRBV7-3 and J usage is TRBJ2-3; TRBD2 aligns across 13 bases. Germline V gene data show CDR1 as SGHTA and CDR2 as FQGTGA. The CDR3 totals 18 residues. V gave up 5 bases and J gave up 3 bases; unmatched junction bases: 11. The CDR3 DNA reads as TGTGCCAGCAGCCAACCGGGACTAGCGGGGCCCTCTACAGATACGCAGTATTTT. It yields the protein CASSQPGLAGPSTDTQYF.

To note about this clone: This sample includes further DNA sequences coding for the same CDR3. This sequence joins TRBV5-1 and TRBJ1-4; 7 bases align to TRBD1. The CDR3 covers 12 residues. The ends lost 4 bases at V and 8 bases at J; junction bases unmatched: 2. Germline CDR1 and CDR2: SGHRS and YFSETQ. CDR3 bases: TGCGCCAGCAGCCCACAGGGGGAAAAACTGTTTTTT. This translates into CASSPQGEKLFF.

The chain joins TRBV21-1 to TRBJ1-6; the D call in the table, TRBD1, was not verified against the DNA. TRBV21-1 is given as a pseudogene. CDR3 length: 17 residues. The CDR3 sequence: CASEGDPSPPRGSPLHF. DNA for the CDR3: TGTGCCAGCGAGGGGGATCCCTCGCCTCCTCGGGGATCACCCCTCCACTTT.

This chain links TRBV12-5 with TRBJ2-2; a weak D match, TRBD1 (5 bases). Trimming removed 3 bases at V and 7 bases at J, with 9 bases between. Germline V gene lookup returns CDR1 LGHNT and CDR2 FRNRAP. CDR3 size: 13 residues. The DNA for the CDR3 is TGTGCTAGTGGTTTAGGGGCTGGCGGGGAGCTGTTTTTT. Protein: CASGLGAGGELFF.

A note on this clone: This sample also contains other DNA sequences that code for the same CDR3. The chain couples TRBV6-5 to TRBJ2-7; no firm D call. V lost 0 bases and J 4 bases, leaving 10 bases between the germline ends. Germline CDR1 reads MNHEY; CDR2 reads SVGAGI. This CDR3 comprises 14 residues. In DNA, the CDR3 is TGTGCCAGCAGTTACTCCGGACGGTCGTACGAGCAGTACTTC. This encodes CASSYSGRSYEQYF.

In the case of this clone: Other DNA sequences in this sample translate to the same CDR3. This chain joins TRBV18 and TRBJ2-7; 11 bases are a match to TRBD2. Trimming at V came to 3 bases and at J to 3 bases, leaving 1 base not matched to a gene. From germline, CDR1 is KGHSH and CDR2 LQKENI. CDR3 length: 14 residues. The CDR3 reads CASSPGLADYEQYF. CDR3 in DNA: TGTGCCAGCTCACCGGGACTAGCGGACTACGAGCAGTACTTC.

The gene calls are TRBV10-3 and TRBJ2-7, with D tentatively TRBD1 or TRBD2 (5 bases each). The germline CDR1 and CDR2 sequences are ENHRY and SYGVKD. The CDR3 sequence is 14 residues long. V was pared by 7 bases and J by 6 bases, with 19 bases between. In DNA, the CDR3 is TGTGCCATCATATTAGGGACGGAGATAGCCGAGCAGTACTTC. Protein sequence: CAIILGTEIAEQYF.

Worth noting for this clone: In the same sample, other DNA sequences code for this CDR3. The chain employs TRBV2 and TRBJ2-5; D is unclear. Trimming stripped 7 bases from V and 1 base from J, with 4 bases between. The germline gives CDR1 SNHLY, CDR2 FYNNEI. The CDR3 runs to 11 residues. CDR3 in DNA: TGTGCCAGCACGATCCAAGAGACCCAGTACTTC. As protein: CASTIQETQYF.

The gene calls are TRBV19 and TRBJ2-4; TRBD2 matches at 14 bases. The CDR3 sequence is 15 residues long. V dropped 3 bases and J dropped 6; count of bases not matched to a gene: 1. Germline V lookup: CDR1 LNHDA, CDR2 SQIVND (reference sequence). This CDR3 is CASSIGLAGGNIQYF. CDR3 nucleotides: TGTGCCAGTAGTATCGGACTAGCGGGAGGAAACATTCAGTACTTC.

This clone has ten or more counts. The rearrangement uses TRBV7-9 and TRBJ1-1, with D possibly matching TRBD1 (6 bases). CDR1 SEHNR and CDR2 FQNEAQ come from the germline V gene (reference sequence). The V and J ends lost 1 base and 8 bases respectively, with 17 bases between them. The CDR3 has 15 amino acids. The CDR3 is CASSLVQDSPTEAFF. The CDR3 DNA reads TGTGCCAGCAGCTTAGTTCAGGACAGTCCTACAGAAGCTTTCTTT.

This rearrangement joins TRBV30 to TRBJ1-2; perhaps TRBD1 as D (6 bases). Trimming stripped 3 bases from V and 6 bases from J, with 14 bases between. The CDR3 is 13 residues long. Germline V gene sequence: CDR1 GTSNPN, CDR2 SVGIG (reference sequence). CDR3 bases: TGTGCCTGGAGGGGTGAGGAGGGGGATGGCTACACCTTC. As protein: CAWRGEEGDGYTF.

The V gene is TRBV6-6, the J gene TRBJ2-5; D is possibly TRBD2 (5 bases). This CDR3 is built from 14 residues. V lost 1 base to trimming and J lost 2 bases, with 8 bases between them. CDR1 is MNHNY, CDR2 SVGAGI, per germline (reference sequence). CDR3: CASSYFRGQETQYF. DNA for the CDR3: TGTGCCAGCAGTTACTTCCGGGGACAAGAGACCCAGTACTTC.